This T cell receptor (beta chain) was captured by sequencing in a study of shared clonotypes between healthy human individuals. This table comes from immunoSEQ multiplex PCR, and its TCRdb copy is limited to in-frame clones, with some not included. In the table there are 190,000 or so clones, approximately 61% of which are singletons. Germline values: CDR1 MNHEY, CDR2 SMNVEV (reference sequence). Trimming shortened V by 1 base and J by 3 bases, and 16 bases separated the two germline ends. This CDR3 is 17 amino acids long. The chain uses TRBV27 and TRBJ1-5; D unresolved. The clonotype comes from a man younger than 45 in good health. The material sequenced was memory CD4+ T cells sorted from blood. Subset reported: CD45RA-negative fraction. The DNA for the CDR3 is TGTGCCAGCAGTTTATTATCGGTCGGAGCGAACAATCAGCCCCAGCATTTT. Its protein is CASSLLSVGANNQPQHF.